This T cell receptor (beta chain) emerged from a study of T-cell reconstitution after alpha-beta-depleted transplantation in children. For TCRbeta, the library was prepared with unique molecular identifiers. Each CDR3 protein gets one entry after TCRdb re-called the PCR reads with MiXCR. The sample yields about 130,000 distinct CDR3 sequences, 8.5% to 10% seen once. The CDR3 totals 14 residues. The V gene lost 3 bases and the J gene lost 7 bases, with 16 bases spanning the gap. The sample was PBMCs, mostly from graft donor cells, taken 180 days after TCRalphabeta/CD19-depleted stem cell transplant. The TCR comes from a girl in the first two years of life who had a stem cell transplant for combined immunodeficiency, so the T cells may come from the graft donor. This chain joins TRBV12-3 or TRBV12-4 and TRBJ2-7; D perhaps matches TRBD1 (6 bases). The CDR3 DNA reads TGTGCCAGCAGTTTTAGCTTGGGGGCGGTGGAGCAGTACTTC. Translated, it gives CASSFSLGAVEQYF.